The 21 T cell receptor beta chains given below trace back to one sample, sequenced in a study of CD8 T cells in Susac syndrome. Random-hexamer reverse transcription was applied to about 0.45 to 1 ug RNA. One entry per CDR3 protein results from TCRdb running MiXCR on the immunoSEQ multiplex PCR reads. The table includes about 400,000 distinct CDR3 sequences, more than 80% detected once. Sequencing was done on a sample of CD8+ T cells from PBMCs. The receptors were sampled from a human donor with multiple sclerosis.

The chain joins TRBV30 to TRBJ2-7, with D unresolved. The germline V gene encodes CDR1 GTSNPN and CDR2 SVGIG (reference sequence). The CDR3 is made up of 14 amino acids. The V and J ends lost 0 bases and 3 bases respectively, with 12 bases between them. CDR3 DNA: TGTGCCTGGAGTGTACAAGAGAACAGCTACGAGCAGTACTTC. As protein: CAWSVQENSYEQYF.

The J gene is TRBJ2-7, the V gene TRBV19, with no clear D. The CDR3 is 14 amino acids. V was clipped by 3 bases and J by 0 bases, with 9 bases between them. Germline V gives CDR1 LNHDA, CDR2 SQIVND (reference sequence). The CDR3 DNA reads TGTGCCAGTAGTATCGGGCAGAGCTCCTACGAGCAGTACTTC. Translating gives CASSIGQSSYEQYF.

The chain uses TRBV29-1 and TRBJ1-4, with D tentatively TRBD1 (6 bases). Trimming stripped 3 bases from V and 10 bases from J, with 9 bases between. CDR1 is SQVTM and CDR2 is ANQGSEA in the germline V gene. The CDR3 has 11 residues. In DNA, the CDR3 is TGCAGCGTTGACGGGGGCGGAAAACTGTTTTTT. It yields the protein CSVDGGGKLFF.

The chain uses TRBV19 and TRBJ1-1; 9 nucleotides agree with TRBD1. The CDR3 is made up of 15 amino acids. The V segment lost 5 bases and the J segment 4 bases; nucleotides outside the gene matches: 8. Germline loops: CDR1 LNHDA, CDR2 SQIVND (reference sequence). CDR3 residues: CASSPSGTGITEAFF. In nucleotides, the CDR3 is TGTGCCAGTAGTCCCTCCGGGACAGGGATCACTGAAGCTTTCTTT.

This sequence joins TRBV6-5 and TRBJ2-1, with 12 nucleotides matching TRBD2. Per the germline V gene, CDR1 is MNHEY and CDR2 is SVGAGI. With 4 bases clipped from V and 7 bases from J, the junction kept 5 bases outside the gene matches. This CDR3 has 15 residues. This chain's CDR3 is CASSWTSGVNNEQFF. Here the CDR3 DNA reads TGTGCCAGCAGTTGGACTAGCGGGGTAAATAATGAGCAGTTCTTC.

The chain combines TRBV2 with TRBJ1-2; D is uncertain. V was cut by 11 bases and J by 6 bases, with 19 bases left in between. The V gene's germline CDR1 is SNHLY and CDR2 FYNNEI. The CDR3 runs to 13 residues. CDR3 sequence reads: CAAKAPVANGYTF. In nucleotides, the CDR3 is TGTGCCGCGAAGGCTCCGGTGGCTAATGGCTACACCTTC.

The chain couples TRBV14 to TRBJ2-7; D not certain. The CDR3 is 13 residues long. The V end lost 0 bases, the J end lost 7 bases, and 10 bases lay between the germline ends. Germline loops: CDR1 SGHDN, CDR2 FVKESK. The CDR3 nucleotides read TGTGCCAGCAGCCAAGAGCCGTTTTGGGAGCAGTACTTC. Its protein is CASSQEPFWEQYF.

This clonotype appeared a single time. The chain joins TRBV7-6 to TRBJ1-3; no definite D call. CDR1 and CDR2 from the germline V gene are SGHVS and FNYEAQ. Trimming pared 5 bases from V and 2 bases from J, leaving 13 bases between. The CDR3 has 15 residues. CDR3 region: CASSLNSGAGNTIYF. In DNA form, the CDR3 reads TGTGCCAGCAGCCTAAACAGTGGGGCTGGAAACACCATATATTTT.

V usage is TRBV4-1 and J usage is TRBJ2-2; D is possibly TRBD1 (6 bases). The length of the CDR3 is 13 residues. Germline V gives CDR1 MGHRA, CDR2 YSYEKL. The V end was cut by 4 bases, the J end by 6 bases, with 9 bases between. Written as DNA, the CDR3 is TGCGCCAGCAGCCCGGGACACCCCGGGGAGCTGTTTTTT. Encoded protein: CASSPGHPGELFF.

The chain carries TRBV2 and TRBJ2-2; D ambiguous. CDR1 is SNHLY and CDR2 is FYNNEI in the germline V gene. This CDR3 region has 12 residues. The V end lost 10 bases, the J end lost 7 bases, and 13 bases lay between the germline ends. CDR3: CATVIVGGELFF. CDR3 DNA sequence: TGTGCCACCGTTATAGTCGGCGGGGAGCTGTTTTTT.

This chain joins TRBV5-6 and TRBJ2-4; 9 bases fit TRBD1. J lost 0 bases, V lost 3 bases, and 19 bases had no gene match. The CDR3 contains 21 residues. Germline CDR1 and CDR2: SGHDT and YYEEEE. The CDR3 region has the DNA TGTGCCAGCAGCTCGGGCTACCCGGGACAGGGCGGTAACCTAGCCAAAAACATTCAGTACTTC. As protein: CASSSGYPGQGGNLAKNIQYF. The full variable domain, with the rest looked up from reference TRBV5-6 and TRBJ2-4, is DAGVTQSPTHLIKTRGQQVTLRCSPKSGHDTVSWYQQALGQGPQFIFQYYEEEERQRGNFPDRFSGHQFPNYSSELNVNALLLGDSALYLCASSSGYPGQGGNLAKNIQYFGAGTRLSVL.

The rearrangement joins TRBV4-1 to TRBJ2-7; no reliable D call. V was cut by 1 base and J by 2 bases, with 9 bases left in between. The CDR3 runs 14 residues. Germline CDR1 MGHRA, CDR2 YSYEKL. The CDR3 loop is CASSQVGTTYEQYF. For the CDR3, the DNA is TGCGCCAGCAGCCAAGTGGGAACTACCTACGAGCAGTACTTC.

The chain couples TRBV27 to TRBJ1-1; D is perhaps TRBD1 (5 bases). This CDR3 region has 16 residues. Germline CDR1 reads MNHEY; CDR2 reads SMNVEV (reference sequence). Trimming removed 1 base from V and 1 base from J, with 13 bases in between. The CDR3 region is CASSLFWDAANTEAFF. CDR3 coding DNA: TGTGCCAGCAGTTTATTTTGGGACGCGGCGAACACTGAAGCTTTCTTT.

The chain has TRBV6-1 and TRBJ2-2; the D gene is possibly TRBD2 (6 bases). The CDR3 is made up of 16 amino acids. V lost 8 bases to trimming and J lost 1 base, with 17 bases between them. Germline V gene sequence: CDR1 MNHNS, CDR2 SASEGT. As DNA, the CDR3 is TGTGCCAGCCTCAAACGGGGAGGAAGGAACACCGGGGAGCTGTTTTTT. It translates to CASLKRGGRNTGELFF.

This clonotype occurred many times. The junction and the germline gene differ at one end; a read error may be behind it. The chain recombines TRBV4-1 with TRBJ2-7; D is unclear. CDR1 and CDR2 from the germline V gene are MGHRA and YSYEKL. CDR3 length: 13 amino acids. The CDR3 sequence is CASSQVGSYEQYF. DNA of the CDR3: TGTGCCAGCAGTCAGGTGGGGTCCTACGAGCAGTACTTC.

In DNA, the CDR3 is TGTGCCAGCAGTGAAGTTACACCCGACCGGACTGAAGCTTTCTTT. As protein: CASSEVTPDRTEAFF. The chain carries TRBV2 and TRBJ1-1; D gene unclear. This CDR3 region has 15 residues. V dropped 1 base and J dropped 5 bases, with 14 bases sitting between them. Germline CDR1 and CDR2: SNHLY and FYNNEI.

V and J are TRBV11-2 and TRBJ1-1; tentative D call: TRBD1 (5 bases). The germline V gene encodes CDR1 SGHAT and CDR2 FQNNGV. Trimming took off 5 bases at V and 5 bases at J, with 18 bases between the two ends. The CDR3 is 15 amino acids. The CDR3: CASSPWRQPLTEAFF. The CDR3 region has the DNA TGTGCCAGCAGCCCATGGCGACAGCCTCTTACTGAAGCTTTCTTT.

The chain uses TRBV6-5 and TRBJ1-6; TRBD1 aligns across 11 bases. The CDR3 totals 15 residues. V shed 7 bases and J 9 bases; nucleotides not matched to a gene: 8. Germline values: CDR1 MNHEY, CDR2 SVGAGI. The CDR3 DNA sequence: TGTGCCAGCACCCCGGACAGGGGGCGATTTTCACCCCTCCACTTT. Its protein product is CASTPDRGRFSPLHF.

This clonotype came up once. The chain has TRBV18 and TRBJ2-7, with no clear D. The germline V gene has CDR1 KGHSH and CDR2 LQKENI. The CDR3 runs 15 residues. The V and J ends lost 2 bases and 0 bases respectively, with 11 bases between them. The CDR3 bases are TGTGCCAGCTCACCAACGGAGTTTAGCTCCTACGAGCAGTACTTC. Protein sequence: CASSPTEFSSYEQYF. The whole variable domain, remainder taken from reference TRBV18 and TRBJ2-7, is NAGVMQNPRHLVRRRGQEARLRCSPMKGHSHVYWYRQLPEEGLKFMVYLQKENIIDESGMPKERFSAEFPKEGPSILRIQQVVRGDSAAYFCASSPTEFSSYEQYFGPGTRLTVT.

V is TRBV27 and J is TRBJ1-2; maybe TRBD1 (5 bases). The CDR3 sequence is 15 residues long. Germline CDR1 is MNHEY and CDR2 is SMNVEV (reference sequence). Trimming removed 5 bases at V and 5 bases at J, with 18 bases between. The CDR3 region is CASSPGTQPGYGYTF. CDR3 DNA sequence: TGTGCCAGCAGTCCTGGGACTCAACCGGGGTATGGCTACACCTTC.

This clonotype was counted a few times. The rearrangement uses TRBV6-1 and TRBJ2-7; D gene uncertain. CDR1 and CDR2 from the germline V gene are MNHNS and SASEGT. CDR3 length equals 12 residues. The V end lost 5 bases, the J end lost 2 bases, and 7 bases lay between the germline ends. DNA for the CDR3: TGTGCCAGCAGTACGGAGACCTACGAGCAGTACTTC. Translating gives CASSTETYEQYF.